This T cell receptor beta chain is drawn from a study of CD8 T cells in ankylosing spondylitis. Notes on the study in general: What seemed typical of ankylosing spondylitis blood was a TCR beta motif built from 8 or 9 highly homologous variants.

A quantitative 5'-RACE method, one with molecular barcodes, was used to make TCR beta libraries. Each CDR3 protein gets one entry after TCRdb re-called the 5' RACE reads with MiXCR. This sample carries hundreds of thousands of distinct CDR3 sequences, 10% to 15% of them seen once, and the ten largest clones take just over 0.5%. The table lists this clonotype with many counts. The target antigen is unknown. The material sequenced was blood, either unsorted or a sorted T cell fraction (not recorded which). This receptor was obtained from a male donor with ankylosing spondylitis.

The CDR3 DNA reads as TGCGCCAGCAGCTTGGAACCAAGACTTACCTACGAGCAGTACTTC. Translated, it gives CASSLEPRLTYEQYF. The J gene is TRBJ2-7, the V gene TRBV5-1; D unresolved. Germline-derived CDR1 and CDR2 are SGHRS and YFSETQ. CDR3 length: 15 amino acids. V gave up 0 bases and J gave up 2 bases, with 12 bases separating them. Complete variable domain (other parts from reference TRBV5-1 and TRBJ2-7): KAGVTQTPRYLIKTRGQQVTLSCSPISGHRSVSWYQQTPGQGLQFLFEYFSETQRNKGNFPGRFSGRQFSNSRSEMNVSTLELGDSALYLCASSLEPRLTYEQYFGPGTRLTVT.